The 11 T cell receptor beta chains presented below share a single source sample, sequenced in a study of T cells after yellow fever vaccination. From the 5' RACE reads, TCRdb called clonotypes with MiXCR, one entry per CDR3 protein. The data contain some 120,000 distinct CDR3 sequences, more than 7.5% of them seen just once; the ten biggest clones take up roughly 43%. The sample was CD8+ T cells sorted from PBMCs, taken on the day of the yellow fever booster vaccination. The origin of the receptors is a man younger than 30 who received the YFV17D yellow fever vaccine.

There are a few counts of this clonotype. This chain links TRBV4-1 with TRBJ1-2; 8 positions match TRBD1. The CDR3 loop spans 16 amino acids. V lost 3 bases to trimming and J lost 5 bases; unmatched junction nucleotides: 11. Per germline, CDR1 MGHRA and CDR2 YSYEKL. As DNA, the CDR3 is TGCGCCAGCAGCCATCCCGGGACAGGCGGGCCGTATGGCTACACCTTC. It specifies CASSHPGTGGPYGYTF.

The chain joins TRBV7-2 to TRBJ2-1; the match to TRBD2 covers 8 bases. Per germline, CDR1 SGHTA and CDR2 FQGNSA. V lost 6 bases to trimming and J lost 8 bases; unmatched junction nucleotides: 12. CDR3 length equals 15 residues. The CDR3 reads CASSPGRGGAHEQFF. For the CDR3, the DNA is TGTGCCAGCAGTCCAGGCCGGGGGGGGGCCCATGAGCAGTTCTTC.

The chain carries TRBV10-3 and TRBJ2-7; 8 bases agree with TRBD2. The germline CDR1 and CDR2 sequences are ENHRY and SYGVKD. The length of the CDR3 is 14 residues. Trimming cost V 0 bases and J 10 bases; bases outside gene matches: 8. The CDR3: CAISESNGGAHQYF. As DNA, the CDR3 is TGTGCCATCAGTGAGTCGAACGGGGGGGCCCACCAGTACTTC.

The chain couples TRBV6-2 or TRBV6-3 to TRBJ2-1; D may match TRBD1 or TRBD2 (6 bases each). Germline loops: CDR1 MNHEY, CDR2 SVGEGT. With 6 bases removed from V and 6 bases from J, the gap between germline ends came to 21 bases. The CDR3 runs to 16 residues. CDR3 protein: CASRMVAGTRANEQFF. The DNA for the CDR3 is TGTGCCAGCAGAATGGTGGCGGGGACACGGGCCAATGAGCAGTTCTTC.

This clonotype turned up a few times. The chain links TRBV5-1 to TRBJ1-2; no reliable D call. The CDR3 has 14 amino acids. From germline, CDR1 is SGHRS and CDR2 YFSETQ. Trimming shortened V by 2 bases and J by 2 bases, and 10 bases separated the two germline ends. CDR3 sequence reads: CASSFPTPNYGYTF. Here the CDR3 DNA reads TGCGCCAGCAGCTTTCCGACACCGAACTATGGCTACACCTTC.

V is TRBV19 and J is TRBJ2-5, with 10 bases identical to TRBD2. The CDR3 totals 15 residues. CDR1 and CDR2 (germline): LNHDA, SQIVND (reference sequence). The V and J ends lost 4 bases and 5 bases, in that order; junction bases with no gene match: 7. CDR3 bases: TGTGCCAGTAGTAGAAGCGGGGGGGCCGCGGAGACCCAGTACTTC. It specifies CASSRSGGAAETQYF. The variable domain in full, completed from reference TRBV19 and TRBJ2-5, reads DGGITQSPKYLFRKEGQNVTLSCEQNLNHDAMYWYRQDPGQGLRLIYYSQIVNDFQKGDIAEGYSVSREKKESFPLTVTSAQKNPTAFYLCASSRSGGAAETQYFGPGTRLLVL.

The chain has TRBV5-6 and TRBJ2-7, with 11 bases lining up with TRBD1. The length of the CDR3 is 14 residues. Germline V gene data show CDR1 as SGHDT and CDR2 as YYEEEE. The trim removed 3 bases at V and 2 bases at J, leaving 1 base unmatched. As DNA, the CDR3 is TGTGCCAGCAGCTGGGGACAGGGGGCCTACGAGCAGTACTTC. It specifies CASSWGQGAYEQYF. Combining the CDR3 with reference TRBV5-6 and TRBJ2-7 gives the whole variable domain DAGVTQSPTHLIKTRGQQVTLRCSPKSGHDTVSWYQQALGQGPQFIFQYYEEEERQRGNFPDRFSGHQFPNYSSELNVNALLLGDSALYLCASSWGQGAYEQYFGPGTRLTVT.

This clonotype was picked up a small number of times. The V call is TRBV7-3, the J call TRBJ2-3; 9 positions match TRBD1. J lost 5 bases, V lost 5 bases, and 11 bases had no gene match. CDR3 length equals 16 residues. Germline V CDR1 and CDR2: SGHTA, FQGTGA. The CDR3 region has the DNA TGTGCCAGCAGCGGTACAGGGGGCCTCGACCGAGATACGCAGTATTTT. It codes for CASSGTGGLDRDTQYF.

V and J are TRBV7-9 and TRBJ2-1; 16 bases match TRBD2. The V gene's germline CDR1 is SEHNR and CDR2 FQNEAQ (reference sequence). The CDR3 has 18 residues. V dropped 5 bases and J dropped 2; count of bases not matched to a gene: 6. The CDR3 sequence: CASSGTSGGATPYNEQFF. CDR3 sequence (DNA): TGTGCCAGCAGCGGGACTAGCGGGGGGGCCACGCCCTACAATGAGCAGTTCTTC.

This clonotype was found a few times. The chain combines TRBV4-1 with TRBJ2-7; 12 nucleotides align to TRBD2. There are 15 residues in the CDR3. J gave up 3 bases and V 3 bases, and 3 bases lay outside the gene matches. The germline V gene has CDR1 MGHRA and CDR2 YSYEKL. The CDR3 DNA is TGCGCCAGCAGCCAGCTGACTAGCGGGGGCTACGAGCAGTACTTC. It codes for CASSQLTSGGYEQYF.

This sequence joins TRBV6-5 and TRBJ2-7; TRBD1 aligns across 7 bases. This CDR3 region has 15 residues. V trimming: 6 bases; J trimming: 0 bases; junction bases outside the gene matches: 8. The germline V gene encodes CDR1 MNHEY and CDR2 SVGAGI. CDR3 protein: CASSLRDRYSYEQYF. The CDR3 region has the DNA TGTGCCAGCAGCCTCCGGGACAGATACTCCTACGAGCAGTACTTC.